This T cell receptor beta chain is from a study of cytomegalovirus exposure and HLA in healthy donors. The PCR contained 60 Vbeta and 13 Jbeta primers. TCRdb's copy holds only in-frame clones and misses some; the assay was immunoSEQ multiplex PCR. This sample has about 190,000 clones, with roughly 76% found just once. The V segment lost 4 bases and the J segment 5 bases; nucleotides outside the gene matches: 6. The CDR3 has 14 residues. Germline values: CDR1 SGHNT, CDR2 YYREEE (reference sequence). This clonotype was obtained from a woman in her 30s in good health and CMV-seropositive. The sequenced sample was PBMCs. V is TRBV5-4 and J is TRBJ1-1; 9 positions match TRBD1. The CDR3 bases are TGTGCCAGCAGCCTGACAGGGGGGCGTACTGAAGCTTTCTTT. Translation: CASSLTGGRTEAFF.